Detailed here is one TCR beta chain. The antigen is unknown. Clones were read by immunoSEQ multiplex PCR, and TCRdb kept only the in-frame ones, dropping some. Seen here are 90,000 to 100,000 clones, 70% to 90% observed once, and the top ten hold nearly 5%. Lung cancer patients with chemo-refractory metastatic non-small-cell disease were given focal radiation plus CTLA-4 blockade with ipilimumab. CDR1 and CDR2 (germline): MNHNS, SASEGT. This CDR3 has 15 amino acids. V lost 4 bases and J lost 6; bases outside the gene matches: 6. The sample belongs to a study of radiotherapy plus CTLA-4 blockade in lung cancer. Broader study findings: Clones of tumor-derived TCRs expanded in blood after radiotherapy plus ipilimumab.

The sequence was collected from a human donor with non-small cell lung cancer that progressed on radiotherapy plus ipilimumab. This chain uses TRBV6-1 with TRBJ2-3; TRBD2 aligns across 11 bases. Sequences were derived from peripheral blood, sampled from a patient treated with radiotherapy plus ipilimumab. This CDR3 reads CASSALAGGADTQYF. In DNA, the CDR3 is TGTGCCAGCAGTGCCTTAGCGGGGGGGGCGGATACGCAGTATTTT.